The 32 T cell receptor beta chains reported below all come from one sample, sequenced in a study of T cells after yellow fever vaccination. Each CDR3 protein gets one entry after TCRdb re-called the 5' RACE reads with MiXCR. The sample has more than 300,000 distinct CDR3 sequences, approximately 4% seen once. The sequenced sample was PBMCs, obtained 15 days after the yellow fever booster vaccination. These receptors were obtained from a young man who received the YFV17D yellow fever vaccine.

A note on this clonotype: A clone one base away is much larger, so this may be a read error. V gene TRBV30 combines with J gene TRBJ1-1, with a possible D match to TRBD1 (6 bases). V lost 6 bases and J lost 1, with 6 bases in between. The CDR3 contains 11 residues. Germline CDR1 GTSNPN, CDR2 SVGIG (reference sequence). CDR3 loop: CACRGNTEAFF. The DNA for the CDR3 is TGTGCCTGCAGGGGGAACACTGAAGCTTTCTTT.

Ten or more counts support this clonotype. V usage is TRBV20-1 and J usage is TRBJ2-2; 8 bases align to TRBD2. The CDR3 is 16 residues long. The V gene's germline CDR1 is DFQATT and CDR2 SNEGSKA (reference sequence). V was clipped by 0 bases and J by 5 bases; unmatched bases: 8. The CDR3 reads CSARDSGTRGTGELFF. The CDR3 DNA reads TGCAGTGCTAGAGATTCGGGGACTAGGGGAACCGGGGAGCTGTTTTTT.

This clonotype was detected a few times. The chain recombines TRBV29-1 with TRBJ2-5; D possibly matches TRBD1 or TRBD2 (5 bases each). This CDR3 is built from 14 residues. V lost 4 bases and J 2 bases, leaving 14 bases between the germline ends. Germline values: CDR1 SQVTM, CDR2 ANQGSEA. CDR3: CSVVPGTAQETQYF. In nucleotides, the CDR3 is TGCAGCGTTGTTCCAGGGACGGCTCAAGAGACCCAGTACTTC.

This clonotype has ten or more counts. This chain connects TRBV4-3 to TRBJ1-6, with D tentatively TRBD1 (5 bases). The CDR3 totals 18 residues. Germline assignment: CDR1 LGHNA and CDR2 YSLEER. Trimming took off 0 bases at V and 3 bases at J, with 15 bases between the two ends. The CDR3 DNA reads as TGCGCCAGCAGCCAAGAGTCCACAAATAGGGGCTATAATTCACCCCTCCACTTT. As protein: CASSQESTNRGYNSPLHF.

This clonotype was observed at least ten times. The CDR3 loop reads CASSFGVGYEQYV. The CDR3 nucleotides are TGTGCCAGCAGCTTTGGGGTTGGCTACGAGCAGTACGTC. The J gene is TRBJ2-7, the V gene TRBV5-5, with no clear D. With 2 bases removed from V and 3 bases from J, the gap between germline ends came to 9 bases. Germline CDR1 is SGHKS and CDR2 is YYEKEE (reference sequence). The CDR3 is 13 amino acids.

This clonotype was recorded many times. The rearrangement joins TRBV20-1 to TRBJ2-7; TRBD2 agrees at 7 bases. Germline V gene lookup returns CDR1 DFQATT and CDR2 SNEGSKA (reference sequence). J gave up 2 bases and V 1 base, and 8 bases lay outside the gene matches. This CDR3 is built from 15 residues. The CDR3 region has the DNA TGCAGTGCTAGAGCTGCGGAGGGAGGGGCCTACGAGCAGTACTTC. This sequence encodes CSARAAEGGAYEQYF.

This clonotype has ten or more counts. This chain links TRBV5-1 with TRBJ1-1; the D gene is possibly TRBD1 (5 bases). This CDR3 spans 13 amino acids. The V and J ends lost 7 bases and 5 bases respectively, with 15 bases between them. Germline V lookup: CDR1 SGHRS, CDR2 YFSETQ. The DNA for the CDR3 is TGCGCCAGCCGGGACCCTGGAGGGACTGAAGCTTTCTTT. It is translated as CASRDPGGTEAFF.

This clonotype came up a few times. The rearrangement links TRBV25-1 to TRBJ1-5; D perhaps matches TRBD1 (5 bases). This CDR3 has 12 residues. Trimming left V 8 bases short and J 2 bases short, with 7 bases between. Germline V lookup: CDR1 MGHDK, CDR2 SYGVNS. CDR3 DNA: TGTGCCAGCCAGGGTGGCAATCAGCCCCAGCATTTT. Translating it yields CASQGGNQPQHF.

This clonotype was detected a few times. This chain links TRBV27 with TRBJ2-7; TRBD1 matches 10 bases. CDR3 size: 12 residues. CDR1 and CDR2 from the germline V gene are MNHEY and SMNVEV (reference sequence). J gave up 4 bases and V 6 bases, and 0 bases lay outside the gene matches. The CDR3, as DNA: TGTGCCAGCAGGGGACAGGGGTACGAGCAGTACGTC. Encoded protein: CASRGQGYEQYV.

This clonotype was detected ten times or more. The rearrangement joins TRBV29-1 to TRBJ2-5; D gene unclear. This CDR3 spans 13 amino acids. The V end lost 4 bases, the J end lost 0 bases, and 9 bases lay between the germline ends. Germline values: CDR1 SQVTM, CDR2 ANQGSEA. The CDR3 DNA is TGCAGCGTTGCCCCAGCCGACCAAGAGACCCAGTACTTC. It encodes CSVAPADQETQYF.

J is TRBJ2-7 and V is TRBV20-1, with TRBD2 matching 11 bases. The V and J ends lost 0 bases and 6 bases, in that order; junction bases with no gene match: 7. CDR3 length: 15 amino acids. Germline loops: CDR1 DFQATT, CDR2 SNEGSKA (reference sequence). The CDR3 DNA follows: TGCAGTGCTAGAGATATAGCGGGGGGGCTTCCCGAGCAGTACTTC. It encodes CSARDIAGGLPEQYF.

This clonotype has a count of ten or more. V usage is TRBV5-6 and J usage is TRBJ2-1; D remains ambiguous. CDR3 length: 11 amino acids. In germline, CDR1 is SGHDT, CDR2 YYEEEE. The ends were cut back, 6 bases at V and 5 bases at J, with 6 bases in the middle. The CDR3 DNA reads TGTGCCAGCACCAAGAACAATGAGCAGTTCTTC. This translates into CASTKNNEQFF.

This clonotype was seen many times. The chain joins TRBV7-2 to TRBJ2-5; unclear D gene. Trimming stripped 2 bases from V and 5 bases from J, with 9 bases between. Germline CDR1 is SGHTA and CDR2 is FQGNSA. This CDR3 comprises 13 residues. CDR3 protein: CASSLPSDETQYF. CDR3 nucleotides: TGTGCCAGCAGCTTACCGAGTGATGAGACCCAGTACTTC. The whole variable domain, filled in from reference TRBV7-2 and TRBJ2-5, reads GAGVSQSPSNKVTEKGKDVELRCDPISGHTALYWYRQSLGQGLEFLIYFQGNSAPDKSGLPSDRFSAERTGGSVSTLTIQRTQQEDSAVYLCASSLPSDETQYFGPGTRLLVL.

This clonotype was observed at least ten times. The chain couples TRBV12-5 to TRBJ2-3; D could derive from TRBD1 or TRBD2 (5 bases each). Between the trimmed V and J ends, which lost 6 bases and 0 bases, there was a span of 16 bases. This CDR3 spans 16 amino acids. CDR1 is LGHNT, CDR2 FRNRAP, per germline. Written as DNA, the CDR3 is TGTGCTAGTGGCCCTGGGACCTCAGCCAGCACAGATACGCAGTATTTT. It is translated as CASGPGTSASTDTQYF.

This clonotype was counted at least ten times. V usage is TRBV27 and J usage is TRBJ2-1; D is possibly TRBD2 (6 bases). Looked up from germline, CDR1 is MNHEY and CDR2 is SMNVEV (reference sequence). This CDR3 has 13 residues. V lost 3 bases and J lost 9, with 12 bases in between. The CDR3 sequence is CASSFLALAEQFF. CDR3 DNA: TGTGCCAGCAGTTTCCTAGCGTTGGCTGAGCAGTTCTTC.

A few counts support this clonotype. This chain joins TRBV6-5 and TRBJ2-6; TRBD2 is a possible D gene (7 bases). This CDR3 comprises 18 residues. Germline CDR1 and CDR2: MNHEY and SVGAGI. Trimming left V 0 bases short and J 2 bases short, with 14 bases between. CDR3 in DNA: TGTGCCAGCAGTTACTCGATAGGGGGGGGAGCTGGGGCCAACGTCCTGACTTTC. Translating gives CASSYSIGGGAGANVLTF.

This clonotype showed up just a few times. Written as DNA, the CDR3 is TGTGCCAGCAGCCGACAGGGAGATGGCTACACCTTC. The encoded protein is CASSRQGDGYTF. The V call is TRBV7-2, the J call TRBJ1-2; 7 positions agree with TRBD1. Looked up from germline, CDR1 is SGHTA and CDR2 is FQGNSA. V shed 5 bases and J 6 bases; nucleotides not matched to a gene: 3. This CDR3 has 12 amino acids. The whole variable domain, filled in from reference TRBV7-2 and TRBJ1-2, reads GAGVSQSPSNKVTEKGKDVELRCDPISGHTALYWYRQSLGQGLEFLIYFQGNSAPDKSGLPSDRFSAERTGGSVSTLTIQRTQQEDSAVYLCASSRQGDGYTFGSGTRLTVV.

This clonotype has more than one count but fewer than ten. V is TRBV6-1 and J is TRBJ2-2; TRBD1 might be the D (6 bases). Germline CDR1 reads MNHNS; CDR2 reads SASEGT. V lost 7 bases and J 7 bases, leaving 25 bases between the germline ends. The CDR3 consists of 17 residues. The CDR3 reads CASTEWVRGIGVGELFF. In DNA form, the CDR3 reads TGTGCCAGCACCGAGTGGGTTAGGGGGATCGGGGTCGGGGAGCTGTTTTTT.

This clonotype was observed many times. The rearrangement uses TRBV15 and TRBJ1-1; D not certain. Germline V gives CDR1 LNHNV, CDR2 YYDKDF (reference sequence). The V end was cut by 6 bases, the J end by 3 bases, with 8 bases between. The CDR3 is made up of 12 amino acids. The CDR3 loop reads CATSVGDTEAFF. The CDR3 DNA sequence: TGTGCCACCAGTGTCGGGGACACTGAAGCTTTCTTT.

V gene TRBV27 combines with J gene TRBJ1-2, with TRBD1 identical over 8 bases. Looked up from germline, CDR1 is MNHEY and CDR2 is SMNVEV (reference sequence). V was pared by 4 bases and J by 1 base, with 11 bases of the junction left unmatched. The CDR3 length is 17 residues. The DNA of the CDR3 is TGTGCCAGCAGTTCCGGACAGGGTAGACCTCTTAACTATGGCTACACCTTC. It specifies CASSSGQGRPLNYGYTF.

There are many counts of this clonotype. This chain uses TRBV7-2 with TRBJ1-1; TRBD1 might be the D (5 bases). The V end was cut by 6 bases, the J end by 5 bases, with 13 bases between. The germline CDR1 and CDR2 sequences are SGHTA and FQGNSA. The CDR3 totals 13 residues. This chain's CDR3 is CASRQDRSTEAFF. CDR3 in DNA: TGTGCCAGCAGACAGGATAGGAGTACTGAAGCTTTCTTT.

The V call is TRBV9, the J call TRBJ2-2; the D gene is possibly TRBD2 (7 bases). The germline V gene encodes CDR1 SGDLS and CDR2 YYNGEE. V was cut by 2 bases and J by 9 bases, with 17 bases left in between. This CDR3 is built from 15 residues. CDR3 DNA: TGTGCCAGCAGCGTCAAAGATGGGGGGGGCAGGGAGCTGTTTTTT. Encoded protein: CASSVKDGGGRELFF.

In this sample, this clonotype turned up many times. V usage is TRBV7-7 and J usage is TRBJ2-1; 11 bases match TRBD2. V was pared by 5 bases and J by 10 bases, with 4 bases of the junction left unmatched. Germline-derived CDR1 and CDR2 are SSHAT and FNYEAQ (reference sequence). This CDR3 is built from 13 residues. CDR3 coding DNA: TGTGCCAGCAGCCAACTAGCGGGGGTGGAGCAGTTCTTC. It yields the protein CASSQLAGVEQFF.

The rearrangement uses TRBV4-2 and TRBJ2-1; D is unresolved. Germline V gene sequence: CDR1 LGHNA, CDR2 YNFKEQ. Trimming stripped 3 bases from V and 8 bases from J, with 11 bases between. The CDR3 sequence is 13 residues long. The CDR3 reads CASSHPDSDEQFF. The DNA for the CDR3 is TGTGCCAGCAGCCATCCGGATTCCGATGAGCAGTTCTTC.

This clonotype was counted a few times. V and J are TRBV5-4 and TRBJ2-1, with TRBD1 matching 7 bases. The germline gives CDR1 SGHNT, CDR2 YYREEE (reference sequence). CDR3 length: 14 amino acids. Trimming took 5 bases from V and 6 from J; bases not matched to a gene: 8. CDR3 sequence: CASRRDSLSNEQFF. In DNA, the CDR3 is TGTGCCAGCAGAAGGGACAGTTTGTCCAATGAGCAGTTCTTC.

This clonotype appeared many times. This chain joins TRBV5-1 and TRBJ1-2, with D tentatively TRBD1 (6 bases). The length of the CDR3 is 14 residues. In germline, CDR1 is SGHRS, CDR2 YFSETQ. The V gene lost 5 bases and the J gene lost 3 bases, with 14 bases spanning the gap. The CDR3 loop is CASRPAGADYGYTF. The CDR3 coding sequence is TGCGCCAGCAGACCGGCAGGGGCGGACTATGGCTACACCTTC.

This clonotype was found many times. The chain has TRBV6-6 and TRBJ2-5; perhaps TRBD1 as D (6 bases). The length of the CDR3 is 13 residues. The germline V gene encodes CDR1 MNHNY and CDR2 SVGAGI (reference sequence). Trimming took 1 base from V and 3 from J, leaving 6 bases between them. DNA of the CDR3: TGTGCCAGCAGTTACTGGACAGAAGAGACCCAGTACTTC. Residues: CASSYWTEETQYF.

The chain employs TRBV18 and TRBJ1-3; D call uncertain. Trimming left V 1 base short and J 0 bases short, with 10 bases between. Germline CDR1 reads KGHSH; CDR2 reads LQKENI. This CDR3 is built from 16 residues. The CDR3 coding sequence is TGTGCCAGCTCACCACGGCTCTTACCCTCTGGAAACACCATATATTTT. It translates to CASSPRLLPSGNTIYF.

This clonotype appeared many times. Written as DNA, the CDR3 is TGTGCCAGCAGTAAGGAGTTGAGCTCCTACAATGAGCAGTTCTTC. It codes for CASSKELSSYNEQFF. The chain recombines TRBV6-6 with TRBJ2-1; D ambiguous. The V gene's germline CDR1 is MNHNY and CDR2 SVGAGI (reference sequence). V was trimmed by 5 bases and J by 0 bases, leaving 11 bases between them. The CDR3 is 15 amino acids.

This clonotype came up a few times. V and J are TRBV3-1 and TRBJ2-2; D remains ambiguous. V was cut by 3 bases and J by 4 bases, with 6 bases left in between. Per germline, CDR1 LGHDT and CDR2 YNNKEL (reference sequence). This CDR3 region has 13 residues. CDR3 DNA sequence: TGTGCCAGCAGCCACAACCCCACCGGGGAGCTGTTTTTT. Translated: CASSHNPTGELFF. Full variable domain (remainder filled in from reference TRBV3-1 and TRBJ2-2): DTAVSQTPKYLVTQMGNDKSIKCEQNLGHDTMYWYKQDSKKFLKIMFSYNNKELIINETVPNRFSPKSPDKAHLNLHINSLELGDSAVYFCASSHNPTGELFFGEGSRLTVL.

This clonotype showed up many times. The chain uses TRBV7-9 and TRBJ1-2; D not certain. In germline, CDR1 is SEHNR, CDR2 FQNEAQ (reference sequence). The CDR3 extends over 13 amino acids. V was trimmed by 1 base and J by 4 bases, leaving 7 bases between them. CDR3 sequence reads: CASSLEHSYGYTF. In DNA, the CDR3 is TGTGCCAGCAGCTTAGAACACAGCTATGGCTACACCTTC.

This clonotype was counted at least ten times. This chain joins TRBV7-2 and TRBJ2-7; D is unclear. CDR1 SGHTA and CDR2 FQGNSA come from the germline V gene. V dropped 1 base and J dropped 2 bases, with 12 bases sitting between them. The CDR3 is 15 amino acids. CDR3 nucleotides: TGTGCCAGCAGCTTAGTATCGCAGGTTCCCTACGAGCAGTACTTC. As protein: CASSLVSQVPYEQYF.